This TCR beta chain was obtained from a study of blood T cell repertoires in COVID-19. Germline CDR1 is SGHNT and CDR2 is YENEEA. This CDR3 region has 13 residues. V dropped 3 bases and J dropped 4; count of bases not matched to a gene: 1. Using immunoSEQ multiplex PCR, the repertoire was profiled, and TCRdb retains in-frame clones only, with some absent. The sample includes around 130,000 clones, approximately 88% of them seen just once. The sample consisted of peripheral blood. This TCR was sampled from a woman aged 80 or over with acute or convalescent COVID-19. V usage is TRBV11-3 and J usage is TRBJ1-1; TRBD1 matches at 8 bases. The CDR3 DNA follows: TGTGCCAGCAGCTTGGACAGGGCCACTGAAGCTTTCTTT. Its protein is CASSLDRATEAFF.